These T cell receptor beta chains were read from a single sample in a study of T cells in Graves' hyperthyroidism and ophthalmopathy. TCRdb passed the multiplex PCR reads through MiXCR, listing each CDR3 protein once. The sample consists of 250,000 to 300,000 distinct CDR3 sequences, approximately 19% of them appearing once. Input material: blood. The receptor source for this set is a man between 50 and 59 years old with Graves' ophthalmopathy. CDR3s include the opening cysteine and the closing phenylalanine or tryptophan. The D gene is left open where the match is weak. Rows give clone size only sometimes, using once, few, many, or a class for an expanded clone.

d_call cdr3_length j_call clone_size v_call cdr3_aa cdr3_nt
. 14 TRBJ1-6 few TRBV9 CASSAGLDNSPLHF TGTGCCAGCAGCGCGGGACTGGATAATTCACCCCTCCACTTT
TRBD2 13 TRBJ2-5 . TRBV27 CASRGLGTQTQYF TGTGCCAGCAGAGGACTAGGAACGCAGACCCAGTACTTC
. 15 TRBJ2-7 many TRBV20-1 CSARGQPLSSYEQYF TGCAGTGCTAGAGGGCAGCCATTGAGCTCCTACGAGCAGTACTTC
TRBD1 15 TRBJ2-7 few TRBV3-1 CASSQEGTGGYEQYF TGTGCCAGCAGCCAAGAAGGGACAGGGGGCTACGAGCAGTACTTC
. 17 TRBJ1-3 few TRBV6-1 CASSSTGQKLSGNTIYF TGTGCCAGCAGTTCGACGGGTCAAAAACTTTCTGGAAACACCATATATTTT
. 14 TRBJ2-1 once TRBV20-1 CSALTLRSYNEQFF TGCAGTGCTCTGACCCTCAGGTCCTACAATGAGCAGTTCTTC
. 13 TRBJ1-5 many TRBV27 CASSLGRNQPQHF TGTGCCAGCAGTTTGGGACGGAATCAGCCCCAGCATTTT
. 15 TRBJ2-3 many TRBV11-2 CASSPGGTSTDTQYF TGTGCCAGCAGCCCCGGCGGCACTAGCACAGATACGCAGTATTTT
. 15 TRBJ2-7 . TRBV9 CASSLQDGGTYEQYF TGTGCCAGCAGCCTCCAGGACGGGGGAACCTACGAGCAGTACTTC
TRBD1 13 TRBJ2-1 . TRBV2 CASRTGLFNEQFF TGTGCCAGCCGGACAGGCCTCTTCAATGAGCAGTTCTTC
TRBD1 17 TRBJ1-1 . TRBV20-1 CSARAEEEGARGTEAFF TGCAGTGCTAGAGCGGAAGAAGAGGGGGCCAGGGGGACTGAAGCTTTCTTT
. 17 TRBJ1-4 few TRBV5-1 CASSLGPMAATNEKLFF TGCGCCAGCAGCTTGGGGCCGATGGCTGCAACTAATGAAAAACTGTTTTTT
TRBD1 13 TRBJ2-7 many TRBV2 CASSGDRDQEQYF TGTGCCAGCAGTGGGGACAGGGACCAAGAGCAGTACTTC
. 13 TRBJ1-5 . TRBV19 CASSEEGGQPQHF TGTGCCAGTAGTGAAGAGGGCGGGCAGCCCCAGCATTTT
. 16 TRBJ1-3 few TRBV9 CASSVGAARSGNTIYF TGTGCCAGCAGCGTAGGAGCAGCCCGCTCTGGAAACACCATATATTTT
. 14 TRBJ2-2 . TRBV10-3 CAITTGDNTGELFF TGTGCCATCACCACGGGAGATAACACCGGGGAGCTGTTTTTT
TRBD2 15 TRBJ2-7 . TRBV10-2 CATGGTGTTNYEQYF TGCGCCACCGGGGGAACCGGGACTACAAACTACGAGCAGTACTTC
TRBD2 19 TRBJ2-2 . TRBV6-1 CASSLPRLAGAFSTGELFF TGTGCCAGCAGCTTACCCAGACTAGCGGGAGCGTTTTCCACCGGGGAGCTGTTTTTT
. 15 TRBJ2-7 many TRBV6-5 CASSYGREAPYEQYF TGTGCCAGCAGTTACGGGCGGGAAGCCCCCTACGAGCAGTACTTC
. 16 TRBJ2-7 many TRBV2 CASSALRGSSSYEQYF TGTGCCAGCAGTGCGCTCCGGGGTTCGAGCTCCTACGAGCAGTACTTC
TRBD2 16 TRBJ2-2 many TRBV7-2 CASSLWAGGRTGELFF TGTGCCAGCAGCTTATGGGCGGGAGGTCGGACCGGGGAGCTGTTTTTT
TRBD1 16 TRBJ1-5 few TRBV7-9 CASSLAGQGDNQPQHF TGTGCCAGCAGCTTAGCTGGACAGGGAGACAATCAGCCCCAGCATTTT
TRBD2 18 TRBJ2-3 many TRBV5-1 CASSSGLAGGPYTDTQYF TGCGCCAGCAGCTCGGGACTAGCGGGAGGGCCCTACACAGATACGCAGTATTTT
TRBD1 15 TRBJ1-1 few TRBV19 CASSPKTGVVTEAFF TGTGCCAGTAGTCCGAAGACAGGGGTGGTGACTGAAGCTTTCTTT
. 15 TRBJ2-7 . TRBV11-2 CASTTSVQRDNEQYF TGTGCCAGCACCACATCCGTCCAGCGGGACAACGAGCAGTACTTC
TRBD1 15 TRBJ2-7 few TRBV6-6 CASSYSGTGGYEQYF TGTGCCAGCAGTTACTCGGGGACAGGGGGCTACGAGCAGTACTTC
TRBD1 14 TRBJ2-4 . TRBV20-1 CSARENWTGHIQYF TGCAGTGCTAGAGAAAACTGGACAGGGCACATTCAGTACTTC
. 11 TRBJ1-1 many TRBV3-1 CASNGVGEAFF TGTGCCAGCAACGGGGTAGGAGAAGCTTTCTTT
. 15 TRBJ2-3 . TRBV7-3 CASSPGHMSTDTQYF TGTGCCAGCAGCCCGGGTCATATGAGCACAGATACGCAGTATTTT
TRBD2 16 TRBJ2-7 . TRBV6-1 CASSEAVAGKVYEQYF TGTGCCAGCAGTGAAGCGGTAGCGGGAAAAGTGTACGAGCAGTACTTC
. 15 TRBJ2-1 . TRBV3-1 CASSQADSSYNEQFF TGTGCCAGCAGCCAAGCGGACTCCTCCTACAATGAGCAGTTCTTC
. 16 TRBJ2-6 . TRBV5-1 CASSSGGGAGANVLTF TGCGCCAGCAGCTCCGGCGGGGGCGCTGGGGCCAACGTCCTGACTTTC
TRBD1 15 TRBJ1-2 . TRBV5-1 CASSSLPGTGDGYTF TGCGCCAGCAGCTCTCTTCCCGGGACAGGGGATGGCTACACCTTC
TRBD1 16 TRBJ2-5 . TRBV27 CASSLAPGTGIETQYF TGTGCCAGCAGTTTAGCGCCTGGGACAGGGATAGAGACCCAGTACTTC
. 14 TRBJ2-7 many TRBV7-9 CASSFGQGKSEQYF TGTGCCAGCAGCTTCGGCCAGGGTAAGAGTGAGCAGTACTTC
. 12 TRBJ2-7 many TRBV18 CASRAEVYEQYF TGTGCCAGCCGGGCCGAAGTCTACGAGCAGTACTTC
. 14 TRBJ2-7 few TRBV19 CASSPAGTPYEQYF TGTGCCAGTAGTCCCGCCGGGACCCCCTACGAGCAGTACTTC
. 14 TRBJ2-7 . TRBV9 CASSVGDVTYEQYF TGTGCCAGCAGCGTAGGAGATGTCACCTACGAGCAGTACTTC
. 12 TRBJ1-5 few TRBV20-1 CSASWPKGPQHF TGCAGTGCTTCGTGGCCAAAGGGGCCCCAGCATTTT
TRBD2 16 TRBJ2-7 once TRBV15 CATSRDKGLVRYEQYF TGTGCCACCAGCAGAGATAAGGGACTAGTTCGTTACGAGCAGTACTTC
. 15 TRBJ2-1 . TRBV4-1 CASSQVGASYNEQFF TGCGCCAGCAGCCAAGTGGGGGCCTCCTACAATGAGCAGTTCTTC
TRBD2 16 TRBJ2-3 . TRBV10-1 CASSNGTSGTLDTQYF TGCGCCAGCAGTAACGGGACTAGCGGAACTTTAGATACGCAGTATTTT
. 14 TRBJ2-7 . TRBV13 CASSPGGSSYGQYF TGTGCCAGCAGCCCGGGGGGCAGCTCCTACGGGCAGTACTTC
. 14 TRBJ1-5 many TRBV5-1 CASSLVAYVQPQHF TGCGCCAGCAGCTTGGTCGCGTATGTCCAGCCCCAGCATTTT
. 13 TRBJ2-4 . TRBV28 CASSDRYKNIQYF TGTGCCAGCTCCGACAGATACAAAAACATTCAGTACTTC
TRBD1 13 TRBJ1-2 few TRBV20-1 CSARRQGAQGYTF TGCAGTGCTCGGAGGCAGGGGGCGCAGGGCTACACCTTC
TRBD1 16 TRBJ2-1 . TRBV4-1 CASSLQASGTGDLQFF TGCGCCAGCAGCCTACAAGCCTCCGGGACAGGGGACTTACAGTTCTTC
. 14 TRBJ2-4 . TRBV5-1 CASSLELSKNIQYF TGCGCCAGCAGCTTGGAGCTCTCCAAAAACATTCAGTACTTC
TRBD1 13 TRBJ1-2 . TRBV19 CASSKGTADGYTF TGTGCCAGTAGTAAAGGGACAGCAGATGGCTACACCTTC
TRBD2 15 TRBJ2-1 many TRBV20-1 CSAAQRGMLGNEQFF TGCAGTGCTGCTCAGCGGGGAATGCTGGGCAATGAGCAGTTCTTC
. 13 TRBJ1-1 many TRBV20-1 CSATGPWNTEAFF TGCAGTGCTACCGGACCGTGGAACACTGAAGCTTTCTTT
. 14 TRBJ1-1 many TRBV12-3/TRBV12-4 CASSVDSGGPEAFF TGTGCCAGCAGCGTAGACTCGGGCGGCCCTGAAGCTTTCTTT
. 15 TRBJ1-1 many TRBV28 CASSFSAYPRTEAFF TGTGCCAGCAGCTTTTCGGCCTATCCGAGGACTGAAGCTTTCTTT
TRBD1 12 TRBJ2-3 many TRBV29-1 CSVEGGGDTQYF TGCAGCGTTGAAGGAGGGGGCGATACGCAGTATTTT